Below are 4 T cell receptor beta chains sequenced from a single sample in a study of T cells in Graves' hyperthyroidism and ophthalmopathy. TCR beta CDR3 regions were amplified from RNA transcripts. Initially, a first-round RT-PCR of the TCR CDR3 employed the HTBI primer set. TCRdb fed the multiplex PCR reads into MiXCR, producing one record per CDR3 protein. The sample has 700,000 to 850,000 distinct CDR3 sequences, 35% seen once. The sequenced sample consisted of blood. The receptors originated from a woman in her thirties or forties with Graves' hyperthyroidism.

This clonotype was detected many times. The V call is TRBV10-3, the J call TRBJ1-1; no definite D call. Germline lookup yields CDR1 ENHRY and CDR2 SYGVKD. V lost 1 base and J 6 bases, leaving 6 bases between the germline ends. The CDR3 runs 12 residues. CDR3 coding DNA: TGTGCCATCAGTGAGTTGGGTGCTGAAGCTTTCTTT. It yields the protein CAISELGAEAFF.

Concerning this clonotype: This may come from a read error, since a much larger clone is one base off. The chain recombines TRBV12-3 or TRBV12-4 with TRBJ2-2; TRBD1 matches 10 bases. The CDR3 runs to 14 residues. After removal of 6 bases from V and 7 bases from J, the junction contained 5 bases not matched to a gene. CDR3 sequence (DNA): TGTGCCAGCAGCTGGGGACAGGGGATCGGGGAGCTGTTTTTT. Protein product: CASSWGQGIGELFF.

This chain uses TRBV19 with TRBJ1-4, with D maybe TRBD1 (5 bases). The CDR3 is made up of 13 amino acids. V shed 8 bases and J shed 8 bases, with 15 bases lying between them. Germline-derived CDR1 and CDR2 are LNHDA and SQIVND (reference sequence). The CDR3, as DNA: TGTGCCAGTGAACAGGAAGGGAGCGAAAAACTGTTTTTT. It yields the protein CASEQEGSEKLFF.

In this sample, this clonotype turned up a few times. The V and J genes are TRBV18 and TRBJ2-5; 8 nucleotides match TRBD1. Germline loops: CDR1 KGHSH, CDR2 LQKENI. The CDR3 is 13 residues long. The V and J ends lost 4 bases and 5 bases, in that order; junction bases with no gene match: 3. CDR3 DNA sequence: TGTGCCAGCTCACTAAGACAGGGGGAGACCCAGTACTTC. As protein: CASSLRQGETQYF.